Here is one T cell receptor (beta chain) with its context. Its cognate antigen is unknown. The sample belongs to a study of T-cell reconstitution after alpha-beta-depleted transplantation in children. Study observations and caveats: Several hundred rapidly expanded clones from non-depleted graft cells reportedly supplied alpha-beta T cells about two months post-transplant. Surviving thymic progenitors and recipient T cells were the source of high TCRbeta diversity at day 60 in some patients. Hyperexpanded clones declined; after one year, newly produced T cells mostly supplied diversity.

It was with unique molecular identifiers that the TCRbeta library was prepared. One entry per CDR3 protein results from TCRdb running MiXCR on the PCR reads. Found here are 550,000 to 800,000 distinct CDR3 sequences, about an eighth of them singletons; the top ten hold 0.79%. Germline-derived CDR1 and CDR2 are SGHVS and FQNEAQ. The CDR3 covers 20 residues. Trimming pared 3 bases from V and 5 bases from J, leaving 29 bases between. The chain has TRBV7-8 and TRBJ2-1; D tentatively reads TRBD1 or TRBD2 (5 bases each). Sequenced material: PBMCs, taken before TCRalphabeta/CD19-depleted stem cell transplant. This sequence originates from a girl aged 2 to 10 with congenital amegakaryocytic thrombocytopenia, due to receive a stem cell transplant. CDR3 in amino acids: CASSFPIAGVGDPKNNEQFF. Written as DNA, the CDR3 is TGTGCCAGCAGCTTCCCAATTGCAGGTGTCGGGGACCCGAAAAACAATGAGCAGTTCTTC.